The entry below gives a single T cell receptor (beta chain) sequence along with its context. This clone was counted between two and nine times. It has no known antigen specificity. The input lacks base qualities; no much larger clone sits a single base away. This sample stems from a study of PD-1 blockade in classical Hodgkin lymphoma (dated by TCRdb to 2018 to 2020). Background on the whole study: Nivolumab dosing was 3 mg/kg intravenously every 2 weeks, continuing until either disease progression or unacceptable toxicity. The study used CyTOF and TCR beta sequencing to define a peripheral blood immune signature of response to PD-1 blockade in classical Hodgkin lymphoma. Summary of the overall study and its limitations: A significant rise by C4D1 was seen in CD4+ but not CD8+ TCR diversity (p=0.0027 vs p=0.16), with the rise being most apparent in complete responders (p=0.02). Trial patients with a complete response had baseline diversity similar to that of newly diagnosed patients, while partial responders and progressors had significantly lower diversity. Diversity was lower in patients who began nivolumab less than 1 year after ASCT, so these patients were left out of later analyses to avoid confounding by immune reconstitution. Baseline TCR diversity was reported to be lower in newly diagnosed patients than in healthy donors, and even lower in relapsed/refractory patients. The study was restricted to a single clinical trial cohort, and the causes of repertoire differences, possibly disease activity or prior therapy, were left undefined.

Genomic DNA was extracted with the Qiagen DNeasy kit from unsorted PBMCs and from negatively selected CD4+ and CD8+ fractions. TCR beta CDR3 regions were subjected to amplification by immunoSEQ multiplex PCR with primers that anneal to V and J segments. A synthetic immune receptor repertoire was used to minimize amplification bias, and any remaining bias was removed computationally after sequencing. Per the authors' processing: Custom Python scripts were used to quantify repertoire diversity as the Shannon entropy index. Unsorted, CD4+ and CD8+ repertoires were analyzed separately, except for combined analyses in which CD4+ and CD8+ sequences were merged in silico. A clone was considered expanded if an increase in frequency of at least 2-fold after treatment relative to C1D1 was found, and a pseudocount of 0.5 was applied to clones undetected at baseline. Clones with 0 or 1 copy at C1D1 were classified as singleton clones, and clones with 2 or more copies were classified as non-singleton clones. Clones expanded in unsorted samples were assigned a CD4+, CD8+ or unknown annotation through matching of protein sequences in sorted samples from the same patient. Wilcoxon tests on paired samples were used to test diversity changes from C1D1 to C4D1. The clones in this table, taken by TCRdb from immuneACCESS, are in-frame only. Not every clone is retained; where verified, under half of the shortfall comes from an unresolved V gene, and the cause of the rest is unknown. V and J calls and clone size follow that table, whereas D and trimming were derived from the DNA. The sample includes about 25,000 clones, with around 85% observed a single time. Of the sample, over 3% falls within the top ten clones.

The time point label corresponds to: cycle 4 day 1 (C4D1), after more than five weeks of nivolumab. Every trial patient had relapsed following autologous stem cell transplantation, and prior brentuximab vedotin exposure was what differed among cohorts A, B and C. A Miltenyi CD4+ T cell isolation kit was used for magnetic negative selection to purify CD4+ T cells from thawed PBMCs. The trial cohort included 50 or so patients with relapsed/refractory classical Hodgkin lymphoma, and each patient had a best overall response of complete response, partial response or progressive disease. Trial patients were treated with single-agent nivolumab in the multi-cohort phase II CheckMate 205 trial. An independent review committee assessed best overall response by applying the 2007 International Working Group response criteria. Trial PBMCs were collected just before the start of nivolumab (C1D1) and during therapy at cycle 2 day 1 and cycle 4 day 1. Peripheral blood was collected in 8 mL Vacutainer Cell Preparation Tubes, from which PBMCs were isolated by centrifugation and then cryopreserved. Purified CD4+ and CD8+ fractions were generated only in cases for which an additional PBMC sample was available. Magnetically labelled cells were removed on LS columns in a quadroMACS separator, and the flow-through was collected as the purified fraction.

The CDR3 sequence holds 13 residues, the cysteine and phenylalanine included. This entry keeps only the CDR3 DNA: 39 bases, framed from base 1. The germline V gene yields SGHDN for CDR1 and FVKESK for CDR2. V loses 3 bases of germline sequence and J loses 8 bases, and the interval between the two ends is 13 bases. The starting material was CD4+ T cells from blood, obtained before the fourth cycle of nivolumab. The source is a human donor with classical Hodgkin lymphoma. The rearranged segments are TRBV14 and TRBJ1-2, with no reliable assignment of the D segment. The CDR3 has the sequence CASSQARGTGYTF. The nucleotide sequence is given as TGTGCCAGCAGCCAGGCCCGGGGTACCGGCTACACCTTC.